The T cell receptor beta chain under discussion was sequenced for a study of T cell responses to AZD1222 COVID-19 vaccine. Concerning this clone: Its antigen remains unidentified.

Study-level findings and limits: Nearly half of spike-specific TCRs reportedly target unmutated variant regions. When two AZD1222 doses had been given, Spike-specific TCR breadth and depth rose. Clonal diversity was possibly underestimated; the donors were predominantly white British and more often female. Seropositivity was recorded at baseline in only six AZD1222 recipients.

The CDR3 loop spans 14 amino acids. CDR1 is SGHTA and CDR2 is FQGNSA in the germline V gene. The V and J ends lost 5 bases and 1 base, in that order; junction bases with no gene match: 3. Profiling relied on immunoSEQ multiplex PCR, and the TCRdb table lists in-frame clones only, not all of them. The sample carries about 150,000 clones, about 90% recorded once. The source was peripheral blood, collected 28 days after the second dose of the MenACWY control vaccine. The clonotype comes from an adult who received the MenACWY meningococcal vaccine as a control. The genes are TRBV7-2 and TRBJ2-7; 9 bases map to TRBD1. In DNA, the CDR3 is TGTGCCAGCAGCATGGGACAGGGATCCTACGAGCAGTACTTC. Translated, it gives CASSMGQGSYEQYF.